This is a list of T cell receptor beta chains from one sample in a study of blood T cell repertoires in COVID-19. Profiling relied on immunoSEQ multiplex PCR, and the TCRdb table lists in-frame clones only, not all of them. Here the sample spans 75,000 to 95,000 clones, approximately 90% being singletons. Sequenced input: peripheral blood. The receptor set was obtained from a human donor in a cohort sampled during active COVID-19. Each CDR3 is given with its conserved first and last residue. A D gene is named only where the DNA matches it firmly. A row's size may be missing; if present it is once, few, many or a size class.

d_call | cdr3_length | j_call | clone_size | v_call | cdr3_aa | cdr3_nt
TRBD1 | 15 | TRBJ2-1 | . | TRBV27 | CASSSRGLLYNEQFF | TGTGCCAGCAGTTCAAGGGGGCTGCTATACAATGAGCAGTTCTTC
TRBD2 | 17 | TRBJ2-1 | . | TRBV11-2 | CASSSRGGTSGSREQFF | TGTGCCAGCAGCTCAAGAGGGGGGACTAGCGGGAGTCGCGAGCAGTTCTTC
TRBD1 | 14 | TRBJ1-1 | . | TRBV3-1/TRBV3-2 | CASSHGQGNSEAFF | TGTGCCAGCAGCCACGGACAGGGGAATTCTGAAGCTTTCTTT
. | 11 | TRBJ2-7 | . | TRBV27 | CASQQGYEQYF | TGTGCCAGCCAACAGGGCTACGAGCAGTACTTC
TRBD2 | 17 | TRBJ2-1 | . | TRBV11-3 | CASSTGTSGRRYNEQFF | TGTGCCAGCAGCACCGGGACTAGCGGGAGGAGATACAATGAGCAGTTCTTC
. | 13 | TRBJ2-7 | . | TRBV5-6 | CASSPKGGREQYF | TGTGCCAGCAGTCCCAAGGGGGGGAGAGAGCAGTACTTC
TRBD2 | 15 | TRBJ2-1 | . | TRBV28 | CASSPSRTSGYEQFF | TGTGCCAGCAGCCCTAGCCGGACTAGCGGCTATGAGCAGTTCTTC
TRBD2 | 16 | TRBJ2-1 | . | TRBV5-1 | CASRQTGTSGLLEQFF | TGCGCCAGCAGACAAACCGGGACTAGCGGTCTGCTTGAGCAGTTCTTC
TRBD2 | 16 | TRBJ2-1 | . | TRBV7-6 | CASSLGTSGGYNEQFF | TGTGCCAGCAGCTTAGGAACTAGCGGGGGCTACAATGAGCAGTTCTTC
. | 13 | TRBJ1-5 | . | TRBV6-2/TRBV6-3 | CASSYLQGGNQHF | TGTGCCAGCAGTTACTTACAGGGTGGGAATCAGCATTTT
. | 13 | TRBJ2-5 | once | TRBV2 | CASSSRFQETQYF | TGTGCCAGCAGTTCGAGGTTCCAAGAGACCCAGTACTTC
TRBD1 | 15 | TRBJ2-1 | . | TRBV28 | CASSYTGAGYNEQFF | TGTGCCAGCAGTTATACAGGGGCAGGGTACAATGAGCAGTTCTTC
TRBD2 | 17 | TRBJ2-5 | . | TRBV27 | CASSLSMTSGSKETQYF | TGTGCCAGCAGTTTATCGATGACTAGCGGGAGTAAGGAGACCCAGTACTTC
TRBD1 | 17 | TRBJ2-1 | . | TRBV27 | CASSLNPDRGRYNEQFF | TGTGCCAGCAGTTTGAACCCTGACAGGGGGAGATACAATGAGCAGTTCTTC
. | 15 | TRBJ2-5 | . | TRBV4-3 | CASSQAWGGKETQYF | TGCGCCAGCAGCCAAGCCTGGGGCGGAAAAGAGACCCAGTACTTC
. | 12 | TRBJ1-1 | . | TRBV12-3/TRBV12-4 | CASSFGWAEAFF | TGTGCCAGCAGTTTCGGGTGGGCTGAAGCTTTCTTT
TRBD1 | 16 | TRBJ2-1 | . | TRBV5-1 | CASSFRTGISYNEQFF | TGCGCCAGCAGCTTCAGGACAGGGATTTCCTACAATGAGCAGTTCTTC
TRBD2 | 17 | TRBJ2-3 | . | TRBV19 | CASSILAGGLRTDTQYF | TGTGCCAGTAGTATCTTAGCGGGAGGCCTTCGCACAGATACGCAGTATTTT
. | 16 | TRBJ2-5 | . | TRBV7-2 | CASSSITGGDQETQYF | TGTGCCAGCAGCTCAATTACCGGGGGAGACCAAGAGACCCAGTACTTC